This passage covers 20 T cell receptor beta chains from one sample sequenced in a study of blood T cells in healthy people across ages. A sample-barcoded 5' primer and a J-beta primer mix were used in a second PCR of about 7 to 12 cycles. Each CDR3 protein is one row after TCRdb ran MiXCR on the 5' RACE reads. Of roughly 1.6 million distinct CDR3 sequences listed, roughly 32% were seen once; the top ten hold about 11%. The sequencing input was blood. The source of these receptors is a woman aged 25 to 45 in good health.

The rearrangement uses TRBV6-5 and TRBJ2-5; 9 bases fit TRBD2. Germline V gene sequence: CDR1 MNHEY, CDR2 SVGAGI. Trimming at V came to 4 bases and at J to 9 bases, leaving 9 bases not matched to a gene. The CDR3 length is 14 residues. Written as DNA, the CDR3 is TGTGCCAGCAGTTCCAGGACTAGCGCAGCGGCCCAGTACTTC. It yields the protein CASSSRTSAAAQYF.

Regarding this clonotype: The junction departs from the called germline gene at one end, perhaps through a read error. The chain carries TRBV12-3 or TRBV12-4 and TRBJ1-2; D gene ambiguous. The CDR3 runs 12 residues. The CDR3 sequence: CACSMEGYGFTF. CDR3 DNA: TGTGCCTGCAGCATGGAGGGCTATGGCTTCACCTTC.

This clonotype has a handful of counts. The chain is built from TRBV9 and TRBJ2-5; TRBD2 might be the D (5 bases). Per germline, CDR1 SGDLS and CDR2 YYNGEE. V was clipped by 4 bases and J by 7 bases, with 20 bases between them. The CDR3 consists of 15 residues. Written as DNA, the CDR3 is TGTGCCAGCAGCCCCCGGGCCTTGGGGAGCGGGACCCAGTACTTC. It encodes CASSPRALGSGTQYF.

This rearrangement joins TRBV11-2 to TRBJ2-5, with TRBD1 identical over 9 bases. This CDR3 spans 15 amino acids. V shed 3 bases, J shed 11 bases, and the junction held 13 bases outside the gene matches. CDR1 and CDR2 (germline): SGHAT, FQNNGV. The CDR3 bases are TGTGCCAGCAGCTTTGTGGGACAGGGCCACAATGAGCAGTACTTC. The encoded protein is CASSFVGQGHNEQYF. The whole variable domain, remainder taken from reference TRBV11-2 and TRBJ2-5, is EAGVAQSPRYKIIEKRQSVAFWCNPISGHATLYWYQQILGQGPKLLIQFQNNGVVDDSQLPKDRFSAERLKGVDSTLKIQPAKLEDSAVYLCASSFVGQGHNEQYFGPGTRLLVL.

This clonotype was counted between two and nine times. The chain joins TRBV5-1 to TRBJ2-7; 8 nucleotides line up with TRBD1. After removal of 4 bases from V and 5 bases from J, the junction contained 14 bases not matched to a gene. The CDR3 covers 16 residues. Germline V gene sequence: CDR1 SGHRS, CDR2 YFSETQ. CDR3 protein: CASSPRQAGGIDEQYF. CDR3 bases: TGCGCCAGCAGCCCCAGGCAGGCAGGGGGCATCGACGAGCAGTACTTC.

This clonotype was picked up a small number of times. The chain recombines TRBV7-8 with TRBJ2-5, with D perhaps matching TRBD2 (6 bases). V was pared by 5 bases and J by 9 bases, with 22 bases between. Per germline, CDR1 SGHVS and CDR2 FQNEAQ. This CDR3 has 15 amino acids. The CDR3 nucleotides are TGTGCCAGCAGCCCCATAGCGGCGGTGGGGGAGCCCCAGTACTTC. Translated: CASSPIAAVGEPQYF.

V and J are TRBV24-1 and TRBJ2-7; D is unresolved. Trimming removed 1 base at V and 0 bases at J, with 6 bases between. Germline CDR1 KGHDR, CDR2 SFDVKD. This CDR3 comprises 14 residues. The CDR3 loop reads CATSDFDFSYEQYF. The CDR3 DNA follows: TGTGCCACCAGTGATTTCGATTTCTCCTACGAGCAGTACTTC.

This clonotype came up many times. The chain carries TRBV20-1 and TRBJ1-2; the match to TRBD1 covers 10 bases. The CDR3 length is 14 residues. The germline CDR1 and CDR2 sequences are DFQATT and SNEGSKA (reference sequence). V lost 6 bases and J lost 5; bases outside the gene matches: 9. The CDR3 bases are TGCAGTGCCAGAAGACAGGGGGCTTTGTATGGCTACACCTTC. Protein product: CSARRQGALYGYTF.

This clonotype has more than one count but fewer than ten. Since a much larger clone is just one base distant, this may be a read error. The chain combines TRBV18 with TRBJ2-3, with D possibly matching TRBD1 (5 bases). Trimming took 8 bases from V and 2 from J, leaving 14 bases between them. CDR1 KGHSH and CDR2 LQKENI come from the germline V gene. The CDR3 extends over 14 amino acids. CDR3 nucleotide sequence: TGTGCCAGCCGAACATTCAGGGACACAGATACGCAGTATTTT. Protein product: CASRTFRDTDTQYF. Full variable domain (missing parts from reference TRBV18 and TRBJ2-3): NAGVMQNPRHLVRRRGQEARLRCSPMKGHSHVYWYRQLPEEGLKFMVYLQKENIIDESGMPKERFSAEFPKEGPSILRIQQVVRGDSAAYFCASRTFRDTDTQYFGPGTRLTVL.

This clonotype was counted at least ten times. DNA of the CDR3: TGTGCCAGCAGTTGGGCTGCCGGGAGATGGGCGTACGAGCAGTACTTC. Translation gives CASSWAAGRWAYEQYF. The chain combines TRBV6-2 or TRBV6-3 with TRBJ2-7, with TRBD2 as a possible D gene (6 bases). CDR3 length equals 16 residues. Between the trimmed V and J ends, which lost 4 bases and 4 bases, there was a span of 20 bases. Germline CDR1 MNHEY, CDR2 SVGEGT.

The chain joins TRBV5-1 to TRBJ2-5; D not resolved. The V gene's germline CDR1 is SGHRS and CDR2 YFSETQ. The V and J ends lost 4 bases and 2 bases respectively, with 12 bases between them. The CDR3 spans 14 residues. The CDR3 loop reads CASSQKVLQETQYF. CDR3 nucleotide sequence: TGCGCCAGCAGCCAGAAGGTACTACAAGAGACCCAGTACTTC.

This clonotype was observed a few times. The V and J genes are TRBV27 and TRBJ2-5, with D unresolved. Germline CDR1 is MNHEY and CDR2 is SMNVEV (reference sequence). V was pared by 2 bases and J by 11 bases, with 18 bases between. This CDR3 has 14 amino acids. CDR3 amino acids: CASSLVAVPYGQYF. CDR3 sequence (DNA): TGTGCCAGCAGTTTAGTGGCGGTTCCCTACGGGCAGTACTTC.

This chain connects TRBV20-1 to TRBJ1-4; D is undetermined. Germline lookup yields CDR1 DFQATT and CDR2 SNEGSKA (reference sequence). Trimming removed 3 bases from V and 7 bases from J, with 15 bases in between. The CDR3 length is 14 residues. CDR3 sequence: CSARRPGEGEKLFF. CDR3 sequence (DNA): TGCAGTGCTAGGAGGCCCGGGGAAGGTGAAAAACTGTTTTTT.

The gene calls are TRBV20-1 and TRBJ2-1, with 10 bases lining up with TRBD2. The J call may be incorrect, as the DNA end agrees better with TRBJ2-7. The CDR3 runs to 15 residues. Per the germline V gene, CDR1 is DFQATT and CDR2 is SNEGSKA (reference sequence). The CDR3 DNA follows: TGCAGTGCCATAGCGGGAGGTAGCTCCTACAATGAGCAGTACTTC. Its translation is CSAIAGGSSYNEQYF.

This clonotype appeared a few times. The genes are TRBV6-1 and TRBJ1-2; a weak D match, TRBD1 (5 bases). This CDR3 has 13 amino acids. V gave up 6 bases and J gave up 3 bases, with 11 bases separating them. Germline lookup yields CDR1 MNHNS and CDR2 SASEGT. As DNA, the CDR3 is TGTGCCAGCAGAGGGGACGCCGACTATGGCTACACCTTC. This sequence encodes CASRGDADYGYTF.

V is TRBV7-3 and J is TRBJ2-2, with D tentatively TRBD2 (5 bases). V gave up 8 bases and J gave up 4 bases, with 11 bases separating them. The CDR3 contains 13 residues. Germline V gene data show CDR1 as SGHTA and CDR2 as FQGTGA. CDR3 DNA sequence: TGTGCCAGCCGGGGTTCGGGCACCGGGGAGCTGTTTTTT. It is translated as CASRGSGTGELFF. The variable domain in full, with the rest retrieved from reference TRBV7-3 and TRBJ2-2, is GAGVSQTPSNKVTEKGKYVELRCDPISGHTALYWYRQSLGQGPEFLIYFQGTGAADDSGLPNDRFFAVRPEGSVSTLKIQRTERGDSAVYLCASRGSGTGELFFGEGSRLTVL.

Concerning this clonotype itself: Compared with germline, one end of the junction differs, possibly owing to a read error. The chain has TRBV6-1 and TRBJ2-5; D is tentatively TRBD1 or TRBD2 (5 bases each). This CDR3 contains 14 residues. Germline CDR1 is MNHNS and CDR2 is SASEGT. The CDR3 DNA is TGTGCCAGCAGTGAAGTATGGGGACGAGAGGCCCAGTACTTC. Translating gives CASSEVWGREAQYF.

The V gene is TRBV15, the J gene TRBJ2-1; 7 bases align to TRBD2. This CDR3 is 15 amino acids long. V dropped 3 bases and J dropped 1; count of bases not matched to a gene: 3. Germline loops: CDR1 LNHNV, CDR2 YYDKDF (reference sequence). This CDR3 is CATSSGGRSYNEQFF. The CDR3, as DNA: TGTGCCACCAGCAGCGGGGGGAGATCCTACAATGAGCAGTTCTTC.

V gene TRBV4-1 combines with J gene TRBJ1-2, with 9 bases lining up with TRBD1. Per germline, CDR1 MGHRA and CDR2 YSYEKL. CDR3 size: 14 residues. The junction had 5 bases not matched to a gene; V was cut back by 2 bases and J by 7 bases. The chain's CDR3 is CASSQYRGQVGYTF. The CDR3 nucleotides are TGCGCCAGCAGCCAATACAGGGGGCAGGTTGGCTACACCTTC.

The V call is TRBV18, the J call TRBJ2-1, with D perhaps matching TRBD2 (6 bases). Trimming shortened V by 0 bases and J by 0 bases, and 9 bases separated the two germline ends. There are 16 residues in the CDR3. Germline V gives CDR1 KGHSH, CDR2 LQKENI. CDR3 DNA sequence: TGTGCCAGCTCACCACCCAGCGGGCCCTCCTACAATGAGCAGTTCTTC. Residues: CASSPPSGPSYNEQFF.